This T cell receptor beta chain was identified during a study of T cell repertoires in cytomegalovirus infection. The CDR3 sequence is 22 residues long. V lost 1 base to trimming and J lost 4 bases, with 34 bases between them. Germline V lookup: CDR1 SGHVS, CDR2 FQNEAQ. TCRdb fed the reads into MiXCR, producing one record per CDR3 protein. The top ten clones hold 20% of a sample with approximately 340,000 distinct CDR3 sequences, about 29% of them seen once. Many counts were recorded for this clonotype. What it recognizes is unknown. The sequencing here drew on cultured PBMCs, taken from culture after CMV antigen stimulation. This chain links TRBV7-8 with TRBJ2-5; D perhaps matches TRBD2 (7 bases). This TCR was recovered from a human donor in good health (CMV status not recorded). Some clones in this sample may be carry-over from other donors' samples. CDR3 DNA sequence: TGTGCCAGCAGCTTAGTGAGGCGTCGAGGGGGGGGTCCTATTACGCAAGGAGAGACCCAGTACTTC. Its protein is CASSLVRRRGGGPITQGETQYF. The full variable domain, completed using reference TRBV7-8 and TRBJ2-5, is GAGVSQSPRYKVAKRGQDVALRCDPISGHVSLFWYQQALGQGPEFLTYFQNEAQLDKSGLPSDRFFAERPEGSVSTLKIQRTQQEDSAVYLCASSLVRRRGGGPITQGETQYFGPGTRLLVL.